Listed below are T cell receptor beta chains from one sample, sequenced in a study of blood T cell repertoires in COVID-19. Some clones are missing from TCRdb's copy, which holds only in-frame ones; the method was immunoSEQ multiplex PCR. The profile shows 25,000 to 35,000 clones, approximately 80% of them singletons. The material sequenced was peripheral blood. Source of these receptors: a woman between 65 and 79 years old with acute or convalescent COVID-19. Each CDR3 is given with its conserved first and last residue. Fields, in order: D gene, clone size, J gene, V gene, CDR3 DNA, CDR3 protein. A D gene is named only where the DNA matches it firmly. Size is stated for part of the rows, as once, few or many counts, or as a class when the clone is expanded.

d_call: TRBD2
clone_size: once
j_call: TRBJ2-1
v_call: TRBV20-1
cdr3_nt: TGCAGTGCTAGTGGCGGGAGCAGGATCTACAATGAGCAGTTCTTC
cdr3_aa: CSASGGSRIYNEQFF

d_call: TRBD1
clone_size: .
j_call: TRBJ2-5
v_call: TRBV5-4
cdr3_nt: TGTGCCAGCAGCACCCGACAGGGAAAAAGAGAGACCCAGTACTTC
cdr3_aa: CASSTRQGKRETQYF

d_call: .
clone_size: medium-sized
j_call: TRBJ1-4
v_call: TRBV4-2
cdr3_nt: TGTGCCAGCAGCCAAAACCCTCGACAGGCCGGCGAAAAACTGTTTTTT
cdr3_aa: CASSQNPRQAGEKLFF

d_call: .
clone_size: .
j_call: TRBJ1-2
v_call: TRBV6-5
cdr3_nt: TGTGCCAGCAGGCCAATACAGGGATCTGGCTACACCTTC
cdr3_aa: CASRPIQGSGYTF

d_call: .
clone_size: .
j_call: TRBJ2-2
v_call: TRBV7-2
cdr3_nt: TGTGCCAGCAGTCCCCACCCAGGGTGGACCGGGGAGCTGTTTTTT
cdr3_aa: CASSPHPGWTGELFF

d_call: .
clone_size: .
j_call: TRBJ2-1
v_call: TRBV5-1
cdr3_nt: TGCGCCAGCAGCTTGGGGACAGGGAGGGTCAATGAGCAGTTCTTC
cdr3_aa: CASSLGTGRVNEQFF

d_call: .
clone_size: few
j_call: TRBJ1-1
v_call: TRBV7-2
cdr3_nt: TGTGCCAGCAGCTTACACTGGAACACTGAAGCTTTCTTT
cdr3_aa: CASSLHWNTEAFF

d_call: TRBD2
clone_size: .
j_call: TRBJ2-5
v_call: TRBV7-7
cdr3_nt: TGTGCTAGCAGTAAAGCGGGAGGGCCGGAGACCCAGTACTTC
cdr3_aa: CASSKAGGPETQYF

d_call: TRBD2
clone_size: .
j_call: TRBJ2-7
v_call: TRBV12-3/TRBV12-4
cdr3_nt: TGTGCCAGCAGTTCGGGACTAGCGGTCGAGCAGTACTTC
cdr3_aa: CASSSGLAVEQYF

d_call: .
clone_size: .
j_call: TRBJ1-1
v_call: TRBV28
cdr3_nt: TGTGCCAGCAGTTTAGGCGGGAGCTTAGGTTTAGCTTTCTTT
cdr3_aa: CASSLGGSLGLAFF

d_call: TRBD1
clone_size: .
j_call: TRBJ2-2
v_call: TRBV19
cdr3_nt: TGTGCCAGTAGTGTTCCCCGGGACAGGGCCAACACCGGGGAGCTGTTTTTT
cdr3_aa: CASSVPRDRANTGELFF